These 15 T cell receptor beta chains were all obtained from the same sample, sequenced in a study of blood T cell repertoires in COVID-19. The table came from immunoSEQ multiplex PCR; TCRdb's copy has only in-frame clones and leaves some out. The sample lists some 94,000 clones; 80% to 90% were seen once. The specimen sequenced was peripheral blood. All receptors derive from a human donor in a cohort sampled during active COVID-19.

The chain has TRBV19 and TRBJ2-5, with D possibly matching TRBD1 (6 bases). The CDR3 runs 16 residues. Germline CDR1 is LNHDA and CDR2 is SQIVND (reference sequence). V was clipped by 8 bases and J by 1 base, with 20 bases between them. CDR3 nucleotides: TGTGCCAGTGGGGGAAGTCAGGGGAGAACCCAAGAGACCCAGTACTTC. This translates into CASGGSQGRTQETQYF.

This chain connects TRBV6-5 to TRBJ2-7; 7 bases map to TRBD2. The junction had 5 bases not matched to a gene; V was cut back by 0 bases and J by 0 bases. CDR1 is MNHEY, CDR2 SVGAGI, per germline. This CDR3 has 16 amino acids. The CDR3 sequence is CASSYSRLASSYEQYF. CDR3 nucleotides: TGTGCCAGCAGTTACTCCCGACTAGCTTCCTCCTACGAGCAGTACTTC.

The chain has TRBV10-2 and TRBJ2-5; 9 nucleotides line up with TRBD1. This CDR3 has 15 amino acids. Germline V lookup: CDR1 WSHSY, CDR2 SAAADI. J lost 5 bases, V lost 3 bases, and 7 bases had no gene match. CDR3 amino acids: CASSETGGSWETQYF. The CDR3 coding sequence is TGCGCCAGCAGTGAAACAGGGGGCTCTTGGGAGACCCAGTACTTC.

The genes are TRBV7-3 and TRBJ2-2; 7 bases align to TRBD1. J was trimmed by 3 bases and V by 5 bases; bases with no gene match: 6. Germline CDR1 reads SGHTA; CDR2 reads FQGTGA. The CDR3 has 15 residues. The CDR3 nucleotides read TGTGCCAGCAGCCGGGGACAGTGGGACACCGGGGAGCTGTTTTTT. Translating gives CASSRGQWDTGELFF. Using reference TRBV7-3 and TRBJ2-2 for the parts outside the CDR3, the full variable domain is GAGVSQTPSNKVTEKGKYVELRCDPISGHTALYWYRQSLGQGPEFLIYFQGTGAADDSGLPNDRFFAVRPEGSVSTLKIQRTERGDSAVYLCASSRGQWDTGELFFGEGSRLTVL.

The chain is built from TRBV19 and TRBJ1-6, with TRBD1 identical over 8 bases. The CDR3 has 15 amino acids. Germline trimming cut 8 bases from V and 0 bases from J; bases unmatched to any gene: 3. CDR1 is LNHDA, CDR2 SQIVND, per germline (reference sequence). This CDR3 reads CASWDRSSYNSPLHF. The CDR3 DNA follows: TGTGCCAGTTGGGACAGGAGCTCCTATAATTCACCCCTCCACTTT.

In DNA, the CDR3 is TGTGCCAGTAGTACAGGGATCTCTGGGGCCAACGTCCTGACTTTC. Residues: CASSTGISGANVLTF. The chain links TRBV19 to TRBJ2-6; D possibly corresponds to TRBD1 (5 bases). Germline V CDR1 and CDR2: LNHDA, SQIVND (reference sequence). Trimming stripped 4 bases from V and 0 bases from J, with 7 bases between. This CDR3 spans 15 amino acids.

The J gene is TRBJ2-1, the V gene TRBV27; D not resolved. This CDR3 has 10 amino acids. CDR1 MNHEY and CDR2 SMNVEV come from the germline V gene (reference sequence). Trimming stripped 8 bases from V and 7 bases from J, with 6 bases between. The CDR3 loop is CASPSNEQFF. The CDR3, as DNA: TGTGCCAGCCCTTCTAATGAGCAGTTCTTC.

This rearrangement joins TRBV7-8 to TRBJ2-7; D gene unclear. The germline V and J ends were trimmed by 0 bases and 5 bases, with 14 bases remaining between them. The CDR3 loop spans 15 amino acids. Germline lookup yields CDR1 SGHVS and CDR2 FQNEAQ. Here the CDR3 DNA reads TGTGCCAGCAGCTTAGCGGAGAACCGACCGGACGAGCAGTACTTC. This encodes CASSLAENRPDEQYF.

This sequence joins TRBV28 and TRBJ2-7, with 7 bases identical to TRBD2. J lost 5 bases, V lost 8 bases, and 12 bases had no gene match. CDR3 size: 14 residues. Looked up from germline, CDR1 is MDHEN and CDR2 is SYDVKM. This CDR3 is CASHTGGRGDEQYF. CDR3 DNA: TGTGCCAGCCACACGGGGGGACGGGGCGACGAGCAGTACTTC.

This rearrangement joins TRBV28 to TRBJ2-7, with TRBD2 identical over 10 bases. The CDR3 contains 17 residues. The ends lost 1 base at V and 1 base at J; junction bases unmatched: 7. The V gene's germline CDR1 is MDHEN and CDR2 SYDVKM. CDR3: CASSLYQGLADSYEQYF. CDR3 DNA sequence: TGTGCCAGCAGTTTATACCAAGGACTAGCGGATTCCTACGAGCAGTACTTC.

This chain links TRBV28 with TRBJ2-2; 10 nucleotides line up with TRBD2. CDR3 length: 18 amino acids. Germline CDR1 and CDR2: MDHEN and SYDVKM. V lost 5 bases to trimming and J lost 4 bases; unmatched junction nucleotides: 13. The CDR3 loop reads CASSPYGLAEGGTGELFF. CDR3 nucleotide sequence: TGTGCCAGCAGTCCCTACGGACTAGCGGAGGGGGGCACCGGGGAGCTGTTTTTT.

The chain employs TRBV4-1 and TRBJ1-5; TRBD1 is a possible D gene (5 bases). Germline values: CDR1 MGHRA, CDR2 YSYEKL. This CDR3 contains 17 residues. V gave up 1 base and J gave up 7 bases, with 20 bases separating them. The CDR3 DNA reads as TGCGCCAGCAGCCAAGCCCCAGTGGAGGGGACGAGACAGCCCCAGCATTTT. It specifies CASSQAPVEGTRQPQHF.

This clone was counted once. This chain connects TRBV10-3 to TRBJ1-2; D uncertain. Trimming pared 3 bases from V and 6 bases from J, leaving 14 bases between. Germline V gene sequence: CDR1 ENHRY, CDR2 SYGVKD. CDR3 length equals 14 residues. The CDR3 coding sequence is TGTGCCATCAGTGAAGGGTGGAGGATGAATGGCTACACCTTC. Its protein product is CAISEGWRMNGYTF.

V gene TRBV24-1 combines with J gene TRBJ2-2, with no clear D. Per germline, CDR1 KGHDR and CDR2 SFDVKD. Trimming took 9 bases from V and 4 from J, leaving 14 bases between them. The CDR3 extends over 14 amino acids. CDR3 sequence (DNA): TGTGCCACCCGAGGCGAGCGAGGCACCGGGGAGCTGTTTTTT. Its translation is CATRGERGTGELFF.

This chain connects TRBV19 to TRBJ1-5; D remains ambiguous. CDR3 length: 14 residues. Germline-derived CDR1 and CDR2 are LNHDA and SQIVND (reference sequence). V shed 6 bases and J shed 5 bases, with 14 bases lying between them. This CDR3 is CASSGRVKDQPQHF. The CDR3 region has the DNA TGTGCCAGTAGCGGGAGGGTTAAGGATCAGCCCCAGCATTTT.